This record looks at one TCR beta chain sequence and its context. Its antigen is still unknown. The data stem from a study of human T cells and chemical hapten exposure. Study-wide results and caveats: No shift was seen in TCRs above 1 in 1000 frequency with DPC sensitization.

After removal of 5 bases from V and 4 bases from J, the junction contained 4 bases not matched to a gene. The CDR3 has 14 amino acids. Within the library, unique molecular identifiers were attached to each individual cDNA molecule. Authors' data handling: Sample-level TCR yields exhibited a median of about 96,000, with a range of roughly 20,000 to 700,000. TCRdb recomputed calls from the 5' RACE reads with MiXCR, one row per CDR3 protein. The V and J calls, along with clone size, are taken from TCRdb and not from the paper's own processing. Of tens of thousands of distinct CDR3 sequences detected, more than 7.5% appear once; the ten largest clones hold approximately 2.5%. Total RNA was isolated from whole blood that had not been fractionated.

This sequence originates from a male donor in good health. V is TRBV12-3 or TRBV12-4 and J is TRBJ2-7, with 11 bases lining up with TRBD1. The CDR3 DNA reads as TGTGCCAGCAGTACCGGACAGGGGGCGTACGAGCAGTACTTC. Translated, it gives CASSTGQGAYEQYF.